The text below deals with one T cell receptor (beta chain). As yet, its antigen is unknown. The data are from a study of T-cell reconstitution after alpha-beta-depleted transplantation in children. Overall study results and limits: About two months after transplant, alpha-beta T cells reportedly came from several hundred expanded graft clones.

TCRbeta library preparation incorporated unique molecular identifiers. TCRdb itself ran the PCR reads through MiXCR, one entry per CDR3 protein. The data show about 440,000 distinct CDR3 sequences, with roughly two fifths seen just once and 27% held by the top ten. V dropped 1 base and J dropped 6 bases, with 8 bases sitting between them. This CDR3 region has 13 residues. The germline gives CDR1 SGDLS, CDR2 YYNGEE. The receptor was derived from a girl between 2 and 10 years old with aplastic anemia, due to receive a stem cell transplant. This chain uses TRBV9 with TRBJ2-1; no reliable D call. Sequencing used PBMCs, obtained before TCRalphabeta/CD19-depleted stem cell transplant. The CDR3 loop reads CASSVSNLNEQFF. The CDR3 region has the DNA TGTGCCAGCAGCGTATCCAATCTCAATGAGCAGTTCTTC.